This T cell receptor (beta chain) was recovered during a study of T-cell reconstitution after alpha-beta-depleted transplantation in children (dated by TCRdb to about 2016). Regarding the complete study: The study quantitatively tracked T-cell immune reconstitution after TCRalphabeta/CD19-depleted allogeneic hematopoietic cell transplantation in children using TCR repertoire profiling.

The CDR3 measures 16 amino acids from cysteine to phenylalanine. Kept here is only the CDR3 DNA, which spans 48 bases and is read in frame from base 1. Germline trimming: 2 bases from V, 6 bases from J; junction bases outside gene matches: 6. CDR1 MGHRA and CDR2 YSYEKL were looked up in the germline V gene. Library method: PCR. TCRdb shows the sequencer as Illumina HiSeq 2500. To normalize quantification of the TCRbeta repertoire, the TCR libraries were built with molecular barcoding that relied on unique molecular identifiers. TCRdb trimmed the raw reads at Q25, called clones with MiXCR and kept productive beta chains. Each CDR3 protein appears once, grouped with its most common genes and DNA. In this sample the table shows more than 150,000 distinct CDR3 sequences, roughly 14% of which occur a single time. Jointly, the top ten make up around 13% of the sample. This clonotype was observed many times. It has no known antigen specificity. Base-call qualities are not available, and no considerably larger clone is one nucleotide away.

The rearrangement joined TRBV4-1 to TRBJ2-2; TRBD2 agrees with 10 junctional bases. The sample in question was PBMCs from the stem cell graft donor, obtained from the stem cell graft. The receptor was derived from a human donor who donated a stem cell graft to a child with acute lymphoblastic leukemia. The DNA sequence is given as TGCGCCAGCAGCCAACCTAGCGGGAGCGGGGCCGGGGAGCTGTTTTTT. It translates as CASSQPSGSGAGELFF.